This is a list of T cell receptor beta chains from one sample in a study of molecular identifiers for immune sequencing clone quantification. TCRdb independently ran MiXCR on the PCR reads; one entry per CDR3 protein. Of a few hundred thousand distinct CDR3 sequences in the sample, over 20% were seen once. Sequencing used naive CD8+ T cells from blood, with Jurkat cell RNA spiked in. The receptors stem from a human donor in good health. Some libraries in this study had Jurkat cell RNA spiked in. The CDR3 runs from the conserved cysteine through the conserved F or W. D genes are given only for firm matches. Clone size is given for some rows only: seen once, a few or many times, or a class if the clone is expanded.

V gene,J gene,clone size,D gene,CDR3 DNA,CDR3 protein
TRBV21-1,TRBJ1-5,many,.,TGTGCCAGCAGCAAGGGGGGGCCGGGAGGGTGCAATCAGCCCCAGCATTTT,CASSKGGPGGCNQPQHF
TRBV20-1,TRBJ2-3,many,.,TGCAGTGCTAGAGATCGGGACGGGGGGCCCCGGGATACGCAGTATTTT,CSARDRDGGPRDTQYF
TRBV25-1,TRBJ2-7,many,.,TGTGCCAGCAGTGAATTGGTAGGGGTAACCTACGAGCAGTACTTC,CASSELVGVTYEQYF
TRBV2,TRBJ1-5,.,.,TGTGCCAGCATGGGCAGGGATAATTCTCAGCCCCAGCATTTT,CASMGRDNSQPQHF
TRBV13,TRBJ2-7,.,TRBD1,TGTGCCAGCAGCTTACGACAGGGATTGATCTCCTACGAGCAGTACTTC,CASSLRQGLISYEQYF
TRBV4-3,TRBJ2-7,.,.,TGCGCCAGCAGCCAAGATCAGGTTGGCGGCTACACCTCATACGAGCAGTACTTC,CASSQDQVGGYTSYEQYF
TRBV5-4,TRBJ1-1,many,.,TGTGCCAGCACCCTGTCAGGGTCCACTGAAGCTTTCTTT,CASTLSGSTEAFF
TRBV20-1,TRBJ2-7,many,.,TGCAGTGCTAGAGATCCAGGCGGGGTTGCCTACGAGCAGTACTTC,CSARDPGGVAYEQYF
TRBV7-6,TRBJ2-3,.,TRBD2,TGTGCCAGCAGCTTTCAGGGGAACCGACTAGCGGGGTGGGTGGATACGCAGTATTTT,CASSFQGNRLAGWVDTQYF
TRBV28,TRBJ2-7,many,.,TGTGCCAGCAATGATGGAATGGGCTTCGAAGAGCAGTACTTC,CASNDGMGFEEQYF
TRBV11-2,TRBJ2-7,.,.,TGTGCCGGCAACTTAGATCGTCAGGCCACCTACGAGCAGTACTTC,CAGNLDRQATYEQYF
TRBV6-6,TRBJ2-5,many,.,TGTGCCAGCAGTTACTCCGGGGGGCTAGAGACCCAGTACTTC,CASSYSGGLETQYF
TRBV20-1,TRBJ2-5,.,TRBD2,TGCAGTTCCTGGGGGACTAGCGGAAACCGGGCTCGAGAGACCCAGTACTTC,CSSWGTSGNRARETQYF
TRBV27,TRBJ2-6,many,.,TGTGCCAGCAGTTTACAGGGTGTCCTTTCTGGGGCCAACGTCCTGACTTTC,CASSLQGVLSGANVLTF
TRBV6-6,TRBJ1-2,many,TRBD1,TGTGCCAGCAGCCCTCCTGACAGGGAACCTAACTATGGCTACACCTTC,CASSPPDREPNYGYTF
TRBV5-1,TRBJ2-7,many,.,TGTGCCAGCAGCTTAGGCGCGGTTGAGCAGTACTTC,CASSLGAVEQYF
TRBV29-1,TRBJ2-5,many,.,TGCAGCGTTGGGGGGGAGACCCAGTACTTC,CSVGGETQYF
TRBV12-3/TRBV12-4,TRBJ2-7,.,.,TGTGCCAGCAGTTTCGGGCGGTTCTACGAGCAGTACTTC,CASSFGRFYEQYF
TRBV29-1,TRBJ2-2,few,.,TGCAGCGTGGATCGGGGGTACACCGGGGAGCTGTTTTTT,CSVDRGYTGELFF
TRBV4-1,TRBJ2-3,many,.,TGCGCCAGCAGCTATCCCGGGACAACTTCTAGCACAGATACGCAGTATTTT,CASSYPGTTSSTDTQYF
TRBV2,TRBJ2-7,few,.,TGTGCCAGACAGGATCCGGCGGGAACATCGTACAAGCAGTACTTC,CARQDPAGTSYKQYF
TRBV7-9,TRBJ2-3,.,.,TGTGCCAGCAGCCCGAACAGGGAAAGGCCAGATACGCAGTATTTT,CASSPNRERPDTQYF
TRBV2,TRBJ2-3,many,.,TGTGCCAGCAGTGAATGGAACAGGAGCACAGATACGCAGTATTTT,CASSEWNRSTDTQYF
TRBV19,TRBJ2-1,few,.,TGTGCCAGTACCCTCTTCGGGGGGCTATTTAATGAGCAGTTCTTC,CASTLFGGLFNEQFF
TRBV15,TRBJ1-4,few,.,TGTGCCACCGGACACGGGGGGGATGAAAAACTGTTTTTT,CATGHGGDEKLFF
TRBV4-3,TRBJ2-7,.,.,TGCGCCAGCAGCCAAGATCATAGACAGGAGGGCGGCGAGCAGTACTTC,CASSQDHRQEGGEQYF
TRBV7-9,TRBJ2-7,once,.,TGTGCCAGCAGCCCCCTAGGAGCGCCCTACGAGCAGTACTTC,CASSPLGAPYEQYF
TRBV20-1,TRBJ2-7,.,TRBD1,TGCAGTGCTAGAGACGACAGGGTTGTCGTGTATCCTACAGTCGAGCAGTACTTC,CSARDDRVVVYPTVEQYF
TRBV4-1,TRBJ2-5,many,.,TGCGCCAGCAGCCAAGATCGAGGGACTTCTGAAGAGACCCAGTACTTC,CASSQDRGTSEETQYF
TRBV7-9,TRBJ1-1,.,.,TGTGCCAGCTCCGGGGCAGCCCACACTGAAGCTTTCTTT,CASSGAAHTEAFF
TRBV7-9,TRBJ1-1,many,.,TGTGCCACCGCGGGGAGTACTGAAGCTTTCTTT,CATAGSTEAFF
TRBV7-3,TRBJ2-3,few,.,TGTGCCAGCAGCTTAAAGTTGACAGATACGCAGTATTTT,CASSLKLTDTQYF
TRBV27,TRBJ2-7,.,.,TGTGCCAGCAGTGCCAGAGGGACAAGAGGGGTGTACGAGCAGTACTTC,CASSARGTRGVYEQYF
TRBV29-1,TRBJ2-3,many,TRBD2,TGCAGCAAATCTAGCGGAAGCACAGATACGCAGTATTTT,CSKSSGSTDTQYF
TRBV27,TRBJ2-1,few,TRBD2,TGTGCCAGCAGCTCTCTGGTCGGGCGGGAGGGCTACAATGAGCAGTTCTTC,CASSSLVGREGYNEQFF
TRBV4-3,TRBJ2-7,few,TRBD1,TGCGCCAGCAGCCAAGCTTGGGGACAGGGCTCCTACGAGCAGTACTTC,CASSQAWGQGSYEQYF
TRBV28,TRBJ1-5,many,.,TGTGCCAGCAGGACAGCTGAAGCTAGCAATCAGCCCCAGCATTTT,CASRTAEASNQPQHF
TRBV29-1,TRBJ1-2,.,TRBD1,TGCAGCGTTGCCCCTCGAGGGACAGGGGATGGCTACACCTTC,CSVAPRGTGDGYTF
TRBV4-3,TRBJ2-7,many,.,TGCGCCAGCAGCCACGAGAGGGCAGGGAGCTCCTACGAGCAGTACTTC,CASSHERAGSSYEQYF
TRBV4-3,TRBJ2-1,few,TRBD1,TGCGCCAGCAGTCTTACCGGGACAGGGTACAATGAGCAGTTCTTC,CASSLTGTGYNEQFF
TRBV27,TRBJ2-7,.,.,TGTGCCAGCAGTCACGGTATGGGGTGGTACTTC,CASSHGMGWYF
TRBV19,TRBJ2-3,few,TRBD2,TGTGCCAGTAGTATTTGGGGTAGCGGGGACACAGATACGCAGTATTTT,CASSIWGSGDTDTQYF
TRBV10-1,TRBJ2-3,.,TRBD2,TGCGCCAGCAGCTTTGGGGCTAGCGGGGGGGACAGCACAGATACGCAGTATTTT,CASSFGASGGDSTDTQYF
TRBV5-1,TRBJ2-7,.,TRBD1,TGCGCCAGCAGCTTGGCAGGGACAGGGTTCTACGAGCAGTACTTC,CASSLAGTGFYEQYF
TRBV7-9,TRBJ1-1,many,.,TGTGCCAGCAGCTTACCGCTAGATAAAATTTCGAACACTGAAGCTTTCTTT,CASSLPLDKISNTEAFF
TRBV5-5,TRBJ2-2,.,.,TGTGCAGCCGGGACAAGGAACACCGGGGAGCTGTTTTTT,CAAGTRNTGELFF
TRBV12-3/TRBV12-4,TRBJ2-7,.,.,TGTGCCAGCAGGCGACAGGAGAACTACGAGCAGTACTTC,CASRRQENYEQYF
TRBV7-9,TRBJ2-1,few,.,TGTGCCAGCAGCTTAGTCTCCCACCTCTACAATGAGCAGTTCTTC,CASSLVSHLYNEQFF
TRBV19,TRBJ2-7,.,.,TGTGCCAGTAGTATGACAGCTGCCTACGAGCAGTACTTC,CASSMTAAYEQYF
TRBV20-1,TRBJ2-7,many,.,TGCAGTGCTAGAAGGCGGAGCTCCTACGAGCAGTACTTC,CSARRRSSYEQYF
TRBV7-9,TRBJ1-4,.,.,TGTGCCAGCAGCTTAGCGGGGCCAGGTGAAAAACTGTTTTTT,CASSLAGPGEKLFF
TRBV20-1,TRBJ2-5,many,.,TGCAGTGGTATCGGGACACCGTACCAAGAGACCCAGTACTTC,CSGIGTPYQETQYF
TRBV4-3,TRBJ2-7,few,.,TGCGCCAGCAGCCAAGATATGGCAGGGACCTACGAGCAGTACTTC,CASSQDMAGTYEQYF
TRBV4-1,TRBJ2-7,.,.,TGCGCCAGCAGCCGAGATCTTCGGGACTCCTACGAGCAGTGCTTC,CASSRDLRDSYEQCF
TRBV20-1,TRBJ2-7,many,TRBD1,TGCAGTGCTACCGGGACAGGGGGCCCCGGTTACGAGCAGTACTTC,CSATGTGGPGYEQYF
TRBV5-6,TRBJ2-2,many,.,TGTGCCAGCAGCAGCTTGGAGGAGCTGTTTTTT,CASSSLEELFF
TRBV4-3,TRBJ1-1,few,TRBD1,TGCGCCAGCAGCCAAGATTGGTCGTGGGGACAGGGTGTGGCTGAAGCTTTCTTT,CASSQDWSWGQGVAEAFF
TRBV11-2,TRBJ2-3,.,.,TGTGCCAGCAGCTTTCCGCTAATTGAAGATACGCAGTATTTT,CASSFPLIEDTQYF
TRBV6-2/TRBV6-3,TRBJ1-4,few,.,TGTGCCAGCAGTTTGGGACACGCGGAAAAACTGTTTTTT,CASSLGHAEKLFF
TRBV5-1,TRBJ1-1,many,.,TGCGCCAGCAGCTTGCACGGGGCTGAAGCTTTCTTT,CASSLHGAEAFF